Listed below are T cell receptor beta chains from one sample, sequenced in a study of OX40 agonist ivuxolimab in advanced cancers. Libraries were prepared by immunoSEQ multiplex PCR; TCRdb keeps only in-frame clonotypes and omits some of them. The table shows some 21,000 clones, with less than 90% occurring only once. This sample comprised CD4+ or CD8+ T cells sorted from blood, obtained in a trial of the OX40 agonist ivuxolimab. These TCRs come from an adult with an advanced solid tumor such as melanoma, head and neck, liver or kidney cancer. Both conserved end residues are part of each CDR3. D genes are given only for firm matches. Clone size is given for some rows only: seen once, a few or many times, or a class if the clone is expanded.

clone_size	j_call	v_call	d_call	cdr3_aa	cdr3_nt
.	TRBJ2-1	TRBV14	TRBD2	CASSQDSLAGLSYNEQFF	TGTGCCAGCAGCCAAGATTCCCTAGCGGGCCTCTCCTACAATGAGCAGTTCTTC
.	TRBJ2-4	TRBV27	.	CASSYNTGCQYF	TGTGCCAGTAGTTATAATACAGGGTGTCAGTACTTC
.	TRBJ1-5	TRBV25-1	.	CASRGGGNQPQHF	TGTGCCAGCAGGGGGGGTGGCAATCAGCCCCAGCATTTT
.	TRBJ2-2	TRBV19	.	CASSMWEKDTGELFF	TGTGCCAGTAGTATGTGGGAGAAGGACACCGGGGAGCTGTTTTTT
.	TRBJ1-1	TRBV19	TRBD1	CASRATGVTEAFF	TGTGCCAGTAGAGCGACAGGGGTCACTGAAGCTTTCTTT
.	TRBJ2-5	TRBV29-1	.	CSVDVDIAETQYF	TGCAGCGTTGATGTGGACATAGCGGAGACCCAGTACTTC
.	TRBJ2-7	TRBV7-9	.	CASSLTSYEQYF	TGTGCCAGCAGCCTTACTAGCTACGAGCAGTACTTC
.	TRBJ1-1	TRBV19	.	CASSDRDRAEAFF	TGTGCCAGTAGCGACCGGGACCGGGCTGAAGCTTTCTTT
.	TRBJ1-4	TRBV19	.	CASSPAGHTNEKLFF	TGTGCCAGTAGTCCCGCGGGACACACTAATGAAAAACTGTTTTTT
.	TRBJ1-3	TRBV19	.	CASSPGSGNTIYF	TGTGCCAGTAGTCCGGGATCTGGAAACACCATATATTTT
.	TRBJ2-7	TRBV29-1	.	CSVFGQGYEQYF	TGCAGCGTTTTCGGCCAGGGATACGAGCAGTACTTC
.	TRBJ2-1	TRBV19	TRBD1	CASSRDRGSYNEQFF	TGTGCCAGTAGTAGGGACAGGGGTTCCTACAATGAGCAGTTCTTC
.	TRBJ2-7	TRBV6-4	.	CASSQVSLHYEQYF	TGTGCCAGCTCACAGGTTTCGCTTCACTACGAGCAGTACTTC
.	TRBJ2-3	TRBV7-3	.	CASSPPADSDTQYF	TGTGCCAGCAGCCCCCCCGCGGATTCAGATACGCAGTATTTT
.	TRBJ2-7	TRBV11-3	.	CASAFALQGYEQYF	TGTGCCAGCGCATTTGCCCTCCAGGGCTACGAGCAGTACTTC
.	TRBJ2-5	TRBV18	TRBD2	CASSPGGSRETQYF	TGTGCCAGCTCACCCGGCGGGAGCAGAGAGACCCAGTACTTC
.	TRBJ1-1	TRBV9	TRBD1	CASSDRGGTEAFF	TGTGCCAGCAGCGACAGGGGGGGAACTGAAGCTTTCTTT
.	TRBJ2-7	TRBV27	.	CASRPGTSPYEQYF	TGTGCCAGCAGGCCCGGGACATCCCCCTACGAGCAGTACTTC
.	TRBJ2-5	TRBV5-8	.	CASSLRGVETQYF	TGTGCCAGCAGCTTGAGAGGGGTAGAGACCCAGTACTTC
once	TRBJ2-3	TRBV20-1	.	CSARGQDTQYF	TGCAGTGCTAGGGGCCAAGATACGCAGTATTTT
.	TRBJ2-7	TRBV11-2	.	CASSLGSSYEQYF	TGTGCCAGCAGTTTGGGGTCCTCCTACGAGCAGTACTTC
.	TRBJ2-7	TRBV29-1	TRBD2	CSVRLAPDEQYF	TGCAGCGTGCGACTAGCGCCGGACGAGCAGTACTTC
.	TRBJ2-5	TRBV19	TRBD1	CASSIWTGLQETQYF	TGTGCCAGTAGTATCTGGACAGGATTACAAGAGACCCAGTACTTC